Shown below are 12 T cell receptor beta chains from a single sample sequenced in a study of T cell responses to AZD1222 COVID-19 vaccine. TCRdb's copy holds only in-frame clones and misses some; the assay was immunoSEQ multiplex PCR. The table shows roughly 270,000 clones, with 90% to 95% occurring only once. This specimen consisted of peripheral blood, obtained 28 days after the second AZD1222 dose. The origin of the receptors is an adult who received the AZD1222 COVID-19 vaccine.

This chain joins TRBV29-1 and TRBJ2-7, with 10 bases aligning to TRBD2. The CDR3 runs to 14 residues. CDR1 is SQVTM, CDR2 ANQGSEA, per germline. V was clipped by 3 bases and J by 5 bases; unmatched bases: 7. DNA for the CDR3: TGCAGCGTTGACACTAGCGGGATGGGCCACGAGCAGTACTTC. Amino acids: CSVDTSGMGHEQYF.

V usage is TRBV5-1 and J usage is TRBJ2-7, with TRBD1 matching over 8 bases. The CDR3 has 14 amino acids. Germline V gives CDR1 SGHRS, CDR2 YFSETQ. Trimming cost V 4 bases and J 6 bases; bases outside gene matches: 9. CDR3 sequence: CASSAGQGKGEQYF. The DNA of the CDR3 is TGCGCCAGCAGCGCCGGACAGGGTAAGGGCGAGCAGTACTTC.

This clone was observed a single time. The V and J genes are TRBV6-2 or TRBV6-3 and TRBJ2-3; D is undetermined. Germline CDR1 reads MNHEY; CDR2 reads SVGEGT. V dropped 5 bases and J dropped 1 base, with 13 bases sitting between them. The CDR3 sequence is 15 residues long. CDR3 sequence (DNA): TGTGCCAGCAGTAAGGACGGCATTCGCACAGATACGCAGTATTTT. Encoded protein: CASSKDGIRTDTQYF.

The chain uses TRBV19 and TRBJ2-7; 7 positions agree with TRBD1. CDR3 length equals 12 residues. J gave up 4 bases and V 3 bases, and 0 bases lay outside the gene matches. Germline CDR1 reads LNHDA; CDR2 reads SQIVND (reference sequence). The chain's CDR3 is CASSMGQYEQYF. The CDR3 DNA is TGTGCCAGTAGTATGGGACAGTACGAGCAGTACTTC.

The CDR3: CASSMRDRPIAKNIQYF. DNA for the CDR3: TGTGCCAGCAGTATGAGGGACCGGCCAATAGCCAAAAACATTCAGTACTTC. The V and J genes are TRBV6-2 or TRBV6-3 and TRBJ2-4; D may be TRBD1 or TRBD2 (5 bases each). Per germline, CDR1 MNHEY and CDR2 SVGEGT. Trimming took 5 bases from V and 0 from J, leaving 17 bases between them. The CDR3 extends over 17 amino acids.

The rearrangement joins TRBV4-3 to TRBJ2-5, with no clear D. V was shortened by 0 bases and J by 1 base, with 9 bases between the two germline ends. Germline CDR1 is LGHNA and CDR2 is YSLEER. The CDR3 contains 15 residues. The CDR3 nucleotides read TGCGCCAGCAGCCAAGAGGCGCAGAGCCAAGAGACCCAGTACTTC. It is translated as CASSQEAQSQETQYF.

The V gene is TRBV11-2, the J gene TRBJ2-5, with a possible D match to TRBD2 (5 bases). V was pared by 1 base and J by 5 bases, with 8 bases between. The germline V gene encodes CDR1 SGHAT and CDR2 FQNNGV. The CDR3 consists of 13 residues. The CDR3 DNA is TGTGCCAGCAGCTTAGGGGAGAGGGAGACCCAGTACTTC. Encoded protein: CASSLGERETQYF. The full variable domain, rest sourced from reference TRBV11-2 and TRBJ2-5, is EAGVAQSPRYKIIEKRQSVAFWCNPISGHATLYWYQQILGQGPKLLIQFQNNGVVDDSQLPKDRFSAERLKGVDSTLKIQPAKLEDSAVYLCASSLGERETQYFGPGTRLLVL.

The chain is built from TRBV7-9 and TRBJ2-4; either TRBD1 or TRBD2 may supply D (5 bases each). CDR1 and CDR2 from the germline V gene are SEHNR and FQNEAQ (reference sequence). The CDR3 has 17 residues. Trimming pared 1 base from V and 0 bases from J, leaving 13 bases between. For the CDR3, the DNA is TGTGCCAGCAGCTTAGGCAGGGACCGACAAGCCAAAAACATTCAGTACTTC. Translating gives CASSLGRDRQAKNIQYF.

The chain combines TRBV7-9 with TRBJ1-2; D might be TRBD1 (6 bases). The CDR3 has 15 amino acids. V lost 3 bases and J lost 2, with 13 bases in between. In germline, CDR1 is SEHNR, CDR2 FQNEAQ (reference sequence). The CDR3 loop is CASSFDQGSNYGYTF. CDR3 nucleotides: TGTGCCAGCAGCTTCGATCAGGGGTCCAACTATGGCTACACCTTC.

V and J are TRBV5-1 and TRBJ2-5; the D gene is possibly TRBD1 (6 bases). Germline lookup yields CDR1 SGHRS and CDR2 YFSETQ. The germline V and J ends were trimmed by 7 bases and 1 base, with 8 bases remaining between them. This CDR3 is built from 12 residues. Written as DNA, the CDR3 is TGCGCCAGCCGAGGGGGCCAAGAGACCCAGTACTTC. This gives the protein CASRGGQETQYF.

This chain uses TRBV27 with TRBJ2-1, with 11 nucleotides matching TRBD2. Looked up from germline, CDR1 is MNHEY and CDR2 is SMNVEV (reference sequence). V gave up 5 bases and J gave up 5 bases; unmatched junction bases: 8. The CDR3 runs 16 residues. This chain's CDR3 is CASSPRLAGTHNEQFF. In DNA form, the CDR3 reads TGTGCCAGCAGTCCTAGACTAGCGGGGACCCACAATGAGCAGTTCTTC.

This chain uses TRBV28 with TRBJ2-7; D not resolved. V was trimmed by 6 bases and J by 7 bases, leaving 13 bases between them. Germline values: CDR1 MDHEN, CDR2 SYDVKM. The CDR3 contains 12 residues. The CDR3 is CASRGRGREQYF. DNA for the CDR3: TGTGCCAGCAGGGGCAGAGGAAGAGAGCAGTACTTC.